The 21 T cell receptor beta chains below all came from one sample that was sequenced in a study of cytomegalovirus exposure and HLA in healthy donors. The PCR was carried out with 60 Vbeta primers and 13 Jbeta primers. TCRdb's copy holds only in-frame clones and misses some; the assay was immunoSEQ multiplex PCR. The sample records roughly 190,000 clones, around nine tenths being singletons. Material: PBMCs. Source of these receptors: a woman aged 18-30 years in good health and CMV-seronegative.

V and J are TRBV27 and TRBJ1-5, with D unresolved. In germline, CDR1 is MNHEY, CDR2 SMNVEV (reference sequence). This CDR3 has 14 residues. Trimming removed 2 bases at V and 0 bases at J, with 5 bases between. In DNA form, the CDR3 reads TGTGCCAGCAGTTTAATCGGTAGCAATCAGCCCCAGCATTTT. It codes for CASSLIGSNQPQHF.

The gene calls are TRBV6-5 and TRBJ2-7; weak D call: TRBD1 (6 bases). The CDR3 runs to 14 residues. The V and J ends lost 4 bases and 3 bases respectively, with 13 bases between them. Germline V gives CDR1 MNHEY, CDR2 SVGAGI. CDR3 DNA sequence: TGTGCCAGCAGTTCCCCTGGACAGTTCTACGAGCAGTACTTC. Translation: CASSSPGQFYEQYF.

Only a few counts were recorded for this clone. The chain recombines TRBV7-3 with TRBJ1-1; 8 bases align to TRBD1. CDR1 and CDR2 (germline): SGHTA, FQGTGA. V was pared by 0 bases and J by 4 bases, with 4 bases of the junction left unmatched. The CDR3 totals 15 residues. CDR3 region: CASSLTPTGGTEAFF. CDR3 sequence (DNA): TGTGCCAGCAGCTTAACTCCCACAGGGGGCACTGAAGCTTTCTTT.

V is TRBV6-6 and J is TRBJ1-1; 8 bases are shared with TRBD1. Trimming cost V 11 bases and J 4 bases; bases outside gene matches: 9. CDR1 and CDR2 from the germline V gene are MNHNY and SVGAGI (reference sequence). This CDR3 comprises 13 residues. CDR3 sequence (DNA): TGTGCCGTCTCGACAGGGGTTTTCACTGAAGCTTTCTTT. Translated, it gives CAVSTGVFTEAFF.

The V and J genes are TRBV6-1 and TRBJ2-7, with a possible D match to TRBD1 (5 bases). Per the germline V gene, CDR1 is MNHNS and CDR2 is SASEGT. With 5 bases removed from V and 0 bases from J, the gap between germline ends came to 8 bases. This CDR3 has 13 amino acids. The CDR3 region is CASSLGHSYEQYF. The CDR3 bases are TGTGCCAGCAGTTTAGGACACTCCTACGAGCAGTACTTC.

The chain links TRBV4-3 to TRBJ2-5, with a possible D match to TRBD1 (6 bases). The last part of the DNA fits TRBJ2-7 better; the J call may be wrong. This CDR3 has 14 amino acids. Germline V gene lookup returns CDR1 LGHNA and CDR2 YSLEER. The CDR3 DNA is TGCGCCAGCAGCCAAGACACAGGGAGATACGAGCAGTACTTC. Its protein product is CASSQDTGRYEQYF.

The chain has TRBV18 and TRBJ1-1, with D possibly TRBD1 on 5 matching bases. Germline V lookup: CDR1 KGHSH, CDR2 LQKENI. The V and J ends lost 1 base and 2 bases respectively, with 8 bases between them. The CDR3 spans 14 residues. The DNA for the CDR3 is TGTGCCAGCTCACCACGACAGATTAACACTGAAGCTTTCTTT. This sequence encodes CASSPRQINTEAFF.

This clone has a handful of counts. The chain employs TRBV5-6 and TRBJ2-7, with 11 positions matching TRBD2. Germline lookup yields CDR1 SGHDT and CDR2 YYEEEE. Trimming took 4 bases from V and 0 from J; bases not matched to a gene: 15. There are 19 residues in the CDR3. The CDR3 reads CASSRRLAGLRRGSYEQYF. For the CDR3, the DNA is TGTGCCAGCAGCCGACGACTAGCGGGATTGAGACGGGGCTCCTACGAGCAGTACTTC.

The chain employs TRBV27 and TRBJ1-1; D gene unclear. The germline gives CDR1 MNHEY, CDR2 SMNVEV (reference sequence). Between the trimmed V and J ends, which lost 7 bases and 4 bases, there was a span of 13 bases. This CDR3 is built from 13 residues. CDR3 sequence: CASTRSEGTEAFF. The CDR3 DNA is TGTGCCAGCACCCGATCGGAGGGCACTGAAGCTTTCTTT.

The chain couples TRBV5-1 to TRBJ1-3; D possibly corresponds to TRBD1 (6 bases). The CDR3 is made up of 16 amino acids. V lost 0 bases to trimming and J lost 0 bases, with 10 bases between them. Germline loops: CDR1 SGHRS, CDR2 YFSETQ. The CDR3 bases are TGCGCCAGCAGCTTGGATCGGGGGGCCTCTGGAAACACCATATATTTT. It encodes CASSLDRGASGNTIYF.

This chain connects TRBV5-4 to TRBJ2-1; 7 bases agree with TRBD1. The CDR3 covers 12 residues. J was trimmed by 12 bases and V by 0 bases; bases with no gene match: 3. The germline gives CDR1 SGHNT, CDR2 YYREEE (reference sequence). CDR3 protein: CASSLVGTAQFF. Here the CDR3 DNA reads TGTGCCAGCAGCTTGGTTGGGACAGCGCAGTTCTTC.

This clone was seen only once. CDR3 nucleotides: TGTGCCAGCAGCTGGCGGCAGCCTAGCGGGTCCTACGAGCAGTACTTC. Translated, it gives CASSWRQPSGSYEQYF. V gene TRBV5-6 combines with J gene TRBJ2-5, with TRBD2 matching over 8 bases. The J call is in doubt because the DNA end fits TRBJ2-7 better. The CDR3 is 16 amino acids. The V gene's germline CDR1 is SGHDT and CDR2 YYEEEE.

The chain couples TRBV11-2 to TRBJ1-1; D is perhaps TRBD1 (6 bases). Germline loops: CDR1 SGHAT, CDR2 FQNNGV. The V gene lost 3 bases and the J gene lost 0 bases, with 14 bases spanning the gap. The CDR3 spans 16 residues. The CDR3 sequence is CASSFDRYTMNTEAFF. The CDR3 nucleotides read TGTGCCAGCAGCTTCGACAGGTACACCATGAACACTGAAGCTTTCTTT.

CDR3 bases: TGTGCCAGCAGCTTGGGACAGACCTTAGGTGGGCAGTACTTC. This gives the protein CASSLGQTLGGQYF. The chain employs TRBV7-2 and TRBJ2-7; the match to TRBD1 covers 7 bases. Trimming removed 3 bases from V and 9 bases from J; junction bases left unmatched: 11. CDR3 size: 14 residues. CDR1 SGHTA and CDR2 FQGNSA come from the germline V gene.

The CDR3 is CASSAGLAGSGELFF. CDR3 nucleotide sequence: TGTGCCAGCAGTGCGGGACTAGCGGGTTCCGGGGAGCTGTTTTTT. This rearrangement joins TRBV6-5 to TRBJ2-2, with 12 bases aligning to TRBD2. This CDR3 contains 15 residues. Trimming took 5 bases from V and 6 from J; bases not matched to a gene: 4. Germline lookup yields CDR1 MNHEY and CDR2 SVGAGI.

V usage is TRBV7-9 and J usage is TRBJ1-5; no reliable D call. The ends were cut back, 5 bases at V and 7 bases at J, with 12 bases in the middle. The germline V gene encodes CDR1 SEHNR and CDR2 FQNEAQ (reference sequence). The CDR3 consists of 13 residues. Here the CDR3 DNA reads TGTGCCAGCAGCGGGTTGGCGGGCCAGCCCCAGCATTTT. It yields the protein CASSGLAGQPQHF.

The sample holds one count of this clone. The chain carries TRBV2 and TRBJ2-3; 11 positions match TRBD1. V shed 4 bases, J shed 2 bases, and the junction held 2 bases outside the gene matches. The germline V gene encodes CDR1 SNHLY and CDR2 FYNNEI. The CDR3 is 15 residues long. This CDR3 is CASSGDRGTTDTQYF. DNA of the CDR3: TGTGCCAGCAGTGGGGACAGGGGGACCACAGATACGCAGTATTTT.

This chain connects TRBV6-1 to TRBJ2-1; D is possibly TRBD2 (6 bases). This CDR3 has 15 residues. Germline-derived CDR1 and CDR2 are MNHNS and SASEGT. The ends were cut back, 1 base at V and 9 bases at J, with 16 bases in the middle. In DNA form, the CDR3 reads TGTGCCAGCAGTGAAGGTGGGGGGACGTCGGGTGAGCAGTTCTTC. Its protein product is CASSEGGGTSGEQFF.

The V gene is TRBV9, the J gene TRBJ2-1, with 9 bases aligning to TRBD2. Germline assignment: CDR1 SGDLS and CDR2 YYNGEE. CDR3 length: 16 amino acids. V gave up 4 bases and J gave up 4 bases; unmatched junction bases: 9. The CDR3 protein is CASSISGTSQYNEQFF. CDR3 nucleotide sequence: TGTGCCAGCAGCATCTCCGGGACTAGCCAATACAATGAGCAGTTCTTC.

Turning to this clone: A junction boundary mismatches the germline segment, possibly from a read error. The same CDR3 also results from other DNA sequences found in this sample. CDR3 nucleotide sequence: TGTGCTAGCAGTGGAAGTGAGACAGGCACGCTTTCCTACGAGCAGTACTTC. Translating gives CASSGSETGTLSYEQYF. This rearrangement joins TRBV28 to TRBJ2-7, with a weak D call TRBD1 (6 bases). Germline-derived CDR1 and CDR2 are MDHEN and SYDVKM. The CDR3 consists of 17 residues.

The V call is TRBV18, the J call TRBJ1-1; possible D gene TRBD1, 6 bases. This CDR3 is 20 amino acids long. Germline V gene data show CDR1 as KGHSH and CDR2 as LQKENI. V lost 4 bases to trimming and J lost 2 bases, with 29 bases between them. The CDR3, as DNA: TGTGCCAGCTCACTCCTAGGGATGGGGGGGGCAAGTGCCGTCAACACTGAAGCTTTCTTT. This sequence encodes CASSLLGMGGASAVNTEAFF.